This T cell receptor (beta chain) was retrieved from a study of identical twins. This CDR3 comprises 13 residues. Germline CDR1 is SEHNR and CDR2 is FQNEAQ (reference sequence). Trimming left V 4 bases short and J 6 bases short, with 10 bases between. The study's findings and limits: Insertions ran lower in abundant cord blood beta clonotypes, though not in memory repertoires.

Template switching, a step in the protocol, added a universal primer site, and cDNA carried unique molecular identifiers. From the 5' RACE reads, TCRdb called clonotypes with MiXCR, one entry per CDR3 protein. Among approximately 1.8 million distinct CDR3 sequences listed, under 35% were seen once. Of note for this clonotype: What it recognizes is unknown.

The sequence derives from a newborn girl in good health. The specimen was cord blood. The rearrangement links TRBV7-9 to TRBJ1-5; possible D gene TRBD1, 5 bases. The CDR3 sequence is CASSSGWGQPQHF. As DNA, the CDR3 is TGTGCCAGCAGCTCAGGGTGGGGTCAGCCCCAGCATTTT. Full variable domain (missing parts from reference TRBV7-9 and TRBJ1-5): DTGVSQNPRHKITKRGQNVTFRCDPISEHNRLYWYRQTLGQGPEFLTYFQNEAQLEKSRLLSDRFSAERPKGSFSTLEIQRTEQGDSAMYLCASSSGWGQPQHFGDGTRLSIL.